This is a list of T cell receptor beta chains from one sample in a study of blood T cell repertoires in COVID-19. Clones were sequenced by immunoSEQ multiplex PCR, and TCRdb holds only the in-frame ones, with some missing. The sample holds approximately 200,000 clones, 80% to 85% seen once. Sample: peripheral blood. Receptor source: a woman aged 30 to 39 with acute or convalescent COVID-19. Each CDR3 is given with its conserved first and last residue. The order of the fields is J gene, clone size, V gene, CDR3 length, D gene, CDR3 protein, CDR3 DNA. The D gene is left open where the match is weak. The size of a clone is reported for some rows only, either as once, few or many, or as a class for expanded clones.

J gene: TRBJ2-1
clone size: NA
V gene: TRBV6-5
CDR3 length: 15
D gene: TRBD1
CDR3 protein: CASSYSLGDRGEQFF
CDR3 DNA: TGTGCCAGCAGTTACTCGCTGGGGGACAGAGGGGAGCAGTTCTTC

J gene: TRBJ2-7
clone size: NA
V gene: TRBV28
CDR3 length: 13
D gene: NA
CDR3 protein: CASSPPPRDEQYF
CDR3 DNA: TGTGCCAGCAGTCCCCCCCCGCGGGACGAGCAGTACTTC

J gene: TRBJ1-6
clone size: NA
V gene: TRBV27
CDR3 length: 14
D gene: TRBD1
CDR3 protein: CASTSTGYNSPLHF
CDR3 DNA: TGTGCCAGCACCTCGACAGGGTATAATTCACCCCTCCACTTT

J gene: TRBJ1-2
clone size: NA
V gene: TRBV12-3/TRBV12-4
CDR3 length: 13
D gene: TRBD1
CDR3 protein: CATTAQGDYGYTF
CDR3 DNA: TGTGCCACCACAGCACAGGGGGACTATGGCTACACCTTC

J gene: TRBJ1-4
clone size: NA
V gene: TRBV7-9
CDR3 length: 15
D gene: TRBD1
CDR3 protein: CASSPIDRGGEKLFF
CDR3 DNA: TGTGCCAGCAGCCCTATCGACAGGGGGGGTGAAAAACTGTTTTTT

J gene: TRBJ2-7
clone size: once
V gene: TRBV6-2/TRBV6-3
CDR3 length: 14
D gene: NA
CDR3 protein: CASSLRLTLYEQYF
CDR3 DNA: TGTGCCAGCAGTCTGCGACTGACCCTCTACGAGCAGTACTTC

J gene: TRBJ2-1
clone size: NA
V gene: TRBV6-5
CDR3 length: 16
D gene: TRBD2
CDR3 protein: CASSSQVLAAYNEQFF
CDR3 DNA: TGTGCCAGCAGTTCCCAGGTTCTAGCGGCGTACAATGAGCAGTTCTTC

J gene: TRBJ2-2
clone size: NA
V gene: TRBV9
CDR3 length: 15
D gene: TRBD1
CDR3 protein: CASSATGGSPGELFF
CDR3 DNA: TGTGCCAGCAGCGCTACAGGGGGCAGTCCCGGGGAGCTGTTTTTT

J gene: TRBJ1-3
clone size: NA
V gene: TRBV19
CDR3 length: 17
D gene: NA
CDR3 protein: CASSIRQPIYSGNTIYF
CDR3 DNA: TGTGCCAGTAGTATTCGACAGCCAATCTACTCTGGAAACACCATATATTTT

J gene: TRBJ2-7
clone size: NA
V gene: TRBV6-5
CDR3 length: 13
D gene: NA
CDR3 protein: CASKGQFSDEQYF
CDR3 DNA: TGTGCCAGCAAAGGACAGTTTTCGGACGAGCAGTACTTC

J gene: TRBJ1-1
clone size: once
V gene: TRBV11-2
CDR3 length: 12
D gene: NA
CDR3 protein: CASRQGIAEAFF
CDR3 DNA: TGTGCCAGCAGACAGGGAATCGCTGAAGCTTTCTTT

J gene: TRBJ1-5
clone size: NA
V gene: TRBV16
CDR3 length: 15
D gene: NA
CDR3 protein: CASSQSRGWNQPQHF
CDR3 DNA: TGTGCCAGCAGCCAATCAAGGGGTTGGAATCAGCCCCAGCATTTT

J gene: TRBJ2-4
clone size: NA
V gene: TRBV6-2/TRBV6-3
CDR3 length: 17
D gene: NA
CDR3 protein: CASSPGGPPLAKNIQYF
CDR3 DNA: TGTGCCAGCAGCCCTGGGGGCCCACCTCTAGCCAAAAACATTCAGTACTTC

J gene: TRBJ1-2
clone size: NA
V gene: TRBV19
CDR3 length: 18
D gene: NA
CDR3 protein: CASSIRGPPLKDSGGYTF
CDR3 DNA: TGTGCCAGTAGTATTCGAGGACCCCCGCTCAAGGACTCAGGCGGCTACACCTTC

J gene: TRBJ2-7
clone size: NA
V gene: TRBV6-5
CDR3 length: 15
D gene: TRBD1
CDR3 protein: CASRRPGQGSYEQYF
CDR3 DNA: TGTGCCAGCAGGAGACCGGGACAGGGCTCCTACGAGCAGTACTTC

J gene: TRBJ1-6
clone size: NA
V gene: TRBV30
CDR3 length: 13
D gene: NA
CDR3 protein: CACRSSYNSPLHF
CDR3 DNA: TGTGCTTGTAGGAGCTCCTATAATTCACCCCTCCACTTT

J gene: TRBJ1-1
clone size: NA
V gene: TRBV20-1
CDR3 length: 11
D gene: TRBD1
CDR3 protein: CSAPGQVEAFF
CDR3 DNA: TGCAGTGCCCCCGGACAGGTTGAAGCTTTCTTT